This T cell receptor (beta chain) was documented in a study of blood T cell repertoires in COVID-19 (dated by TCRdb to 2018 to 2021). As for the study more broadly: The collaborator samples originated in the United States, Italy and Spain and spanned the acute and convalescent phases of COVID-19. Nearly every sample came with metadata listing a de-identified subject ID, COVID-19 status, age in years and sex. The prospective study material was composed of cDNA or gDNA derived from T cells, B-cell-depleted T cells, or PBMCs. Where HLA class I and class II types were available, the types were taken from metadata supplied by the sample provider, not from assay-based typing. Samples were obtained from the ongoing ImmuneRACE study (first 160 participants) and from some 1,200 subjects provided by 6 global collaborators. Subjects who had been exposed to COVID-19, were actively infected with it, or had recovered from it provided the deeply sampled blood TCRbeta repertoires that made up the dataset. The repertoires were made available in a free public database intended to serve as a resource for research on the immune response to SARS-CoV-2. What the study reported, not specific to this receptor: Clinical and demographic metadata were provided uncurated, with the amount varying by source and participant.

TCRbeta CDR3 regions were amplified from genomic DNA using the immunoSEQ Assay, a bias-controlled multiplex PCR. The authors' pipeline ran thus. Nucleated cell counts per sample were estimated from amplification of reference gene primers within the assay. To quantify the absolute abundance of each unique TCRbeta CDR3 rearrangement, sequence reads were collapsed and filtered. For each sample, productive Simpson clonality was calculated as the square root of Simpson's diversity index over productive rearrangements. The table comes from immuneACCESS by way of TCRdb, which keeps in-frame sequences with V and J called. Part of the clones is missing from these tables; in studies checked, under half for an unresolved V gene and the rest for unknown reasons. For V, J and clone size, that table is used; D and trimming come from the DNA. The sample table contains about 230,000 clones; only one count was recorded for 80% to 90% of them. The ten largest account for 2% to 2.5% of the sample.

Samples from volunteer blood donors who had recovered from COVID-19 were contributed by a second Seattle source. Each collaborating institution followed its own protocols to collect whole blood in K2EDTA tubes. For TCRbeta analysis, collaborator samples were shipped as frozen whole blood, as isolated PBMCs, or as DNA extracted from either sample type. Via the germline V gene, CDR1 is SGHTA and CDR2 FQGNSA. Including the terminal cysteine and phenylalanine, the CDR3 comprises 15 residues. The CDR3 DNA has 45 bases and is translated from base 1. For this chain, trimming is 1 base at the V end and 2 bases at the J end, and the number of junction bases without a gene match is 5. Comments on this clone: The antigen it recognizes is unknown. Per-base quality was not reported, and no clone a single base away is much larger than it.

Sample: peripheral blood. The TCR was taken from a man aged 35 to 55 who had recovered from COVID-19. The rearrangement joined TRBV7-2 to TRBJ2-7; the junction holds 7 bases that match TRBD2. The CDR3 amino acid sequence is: CASSLDSSGTYEQYF. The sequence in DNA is TGTGCCAGCAGCTTAGACTCTAGCGGAACCTACGAGCAGTACTTC.